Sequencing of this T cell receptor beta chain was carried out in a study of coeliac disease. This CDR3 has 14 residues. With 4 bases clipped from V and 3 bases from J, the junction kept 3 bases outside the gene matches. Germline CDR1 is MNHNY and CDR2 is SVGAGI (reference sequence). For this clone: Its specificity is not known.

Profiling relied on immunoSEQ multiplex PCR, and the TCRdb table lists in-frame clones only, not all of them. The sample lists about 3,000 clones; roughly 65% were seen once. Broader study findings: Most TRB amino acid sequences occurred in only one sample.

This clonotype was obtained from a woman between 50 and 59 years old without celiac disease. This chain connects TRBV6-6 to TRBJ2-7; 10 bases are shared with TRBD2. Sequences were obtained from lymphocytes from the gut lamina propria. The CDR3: CASSSSGGNYEQYF. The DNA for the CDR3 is TGTGCCAGCAGTTCTAGCGGGGGCAACTACGAGCAGTACTTC.